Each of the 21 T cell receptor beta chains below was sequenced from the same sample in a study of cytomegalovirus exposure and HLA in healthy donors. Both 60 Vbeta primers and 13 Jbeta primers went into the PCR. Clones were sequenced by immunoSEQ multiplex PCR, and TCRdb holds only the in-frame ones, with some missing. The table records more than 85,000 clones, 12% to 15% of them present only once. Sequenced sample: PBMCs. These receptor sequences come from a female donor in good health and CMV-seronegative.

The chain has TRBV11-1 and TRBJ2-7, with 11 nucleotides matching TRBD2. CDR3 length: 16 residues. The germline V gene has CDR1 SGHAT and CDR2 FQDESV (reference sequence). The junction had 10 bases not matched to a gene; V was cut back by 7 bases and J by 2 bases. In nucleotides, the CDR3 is TGTGCCAGCACCGGCCTAACTAGCGGGAGTACCTACGAGCAGTACTTC. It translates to CASTGLTSGSTYEQYF.

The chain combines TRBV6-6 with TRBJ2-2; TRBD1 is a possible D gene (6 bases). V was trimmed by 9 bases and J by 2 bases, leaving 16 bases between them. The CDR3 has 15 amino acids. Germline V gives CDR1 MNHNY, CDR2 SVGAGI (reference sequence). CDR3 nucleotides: TGTGCCAGACCTCTAGACAGGCAAAACACCGGGGAGCTGTTTTTT. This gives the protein CARPLDRQNTGELFF.

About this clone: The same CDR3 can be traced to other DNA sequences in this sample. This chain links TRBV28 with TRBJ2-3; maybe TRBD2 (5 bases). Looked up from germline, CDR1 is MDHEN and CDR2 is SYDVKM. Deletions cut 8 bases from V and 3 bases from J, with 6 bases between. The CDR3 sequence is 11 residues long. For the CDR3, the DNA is TGTGCCAGCGGCGGGACAGATACGCAGTATTTT. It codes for CASGGTDTQYF.

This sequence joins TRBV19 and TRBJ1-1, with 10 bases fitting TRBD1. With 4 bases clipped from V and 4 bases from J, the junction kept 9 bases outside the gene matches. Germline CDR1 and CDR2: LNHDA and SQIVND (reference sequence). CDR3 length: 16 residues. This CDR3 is CASSTTGGDLSTEAFF. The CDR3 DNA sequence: TGTGCCAGTAGTACGACAGGGGGCGACTTGAGCACTGAAGCTTTCTTT.

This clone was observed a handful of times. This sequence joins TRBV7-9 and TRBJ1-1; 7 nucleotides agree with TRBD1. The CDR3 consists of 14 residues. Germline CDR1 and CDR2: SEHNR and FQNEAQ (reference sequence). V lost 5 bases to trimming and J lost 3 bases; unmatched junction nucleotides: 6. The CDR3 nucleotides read TGTGCCAGCAGCCTGAGACAGGGCGACACTGAAGCTTTCTTT. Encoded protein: CASSLRQGDTEAFF.

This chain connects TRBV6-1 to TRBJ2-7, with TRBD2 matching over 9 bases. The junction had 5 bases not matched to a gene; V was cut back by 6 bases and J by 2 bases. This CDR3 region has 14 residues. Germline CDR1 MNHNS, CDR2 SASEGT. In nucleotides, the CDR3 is TGTGCCAGCAGCCCCCTAGCGGGACCCTACGAGCAGTACTTC. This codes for CASSPLAGPYEQYF.

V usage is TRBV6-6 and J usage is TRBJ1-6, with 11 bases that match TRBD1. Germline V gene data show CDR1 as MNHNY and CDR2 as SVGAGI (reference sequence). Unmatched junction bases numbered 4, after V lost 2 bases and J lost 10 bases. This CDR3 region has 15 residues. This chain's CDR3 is CASSYVGTGGSPLHF. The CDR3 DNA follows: TGTGCCAGCAGTTACGTAGGGACAGGGGGATCACCCCTCCACTTT.

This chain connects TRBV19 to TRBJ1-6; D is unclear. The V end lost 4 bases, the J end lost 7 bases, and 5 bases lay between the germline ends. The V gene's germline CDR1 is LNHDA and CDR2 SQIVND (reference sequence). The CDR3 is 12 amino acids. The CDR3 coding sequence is TGTGCCAGTAGTAGACTGAATTCACCCCTCCACTTT. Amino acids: CASSRLNSPLHF.

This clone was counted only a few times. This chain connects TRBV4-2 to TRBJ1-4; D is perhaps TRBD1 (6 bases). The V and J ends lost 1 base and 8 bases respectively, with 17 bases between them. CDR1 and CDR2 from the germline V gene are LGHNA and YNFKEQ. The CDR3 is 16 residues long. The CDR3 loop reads CASSQAGKGGREKLFF. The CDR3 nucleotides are TGTGCCAGCAGCCAAGCTGGAAAGGGGGGGAGGGAAAAACTGTTTTTT.

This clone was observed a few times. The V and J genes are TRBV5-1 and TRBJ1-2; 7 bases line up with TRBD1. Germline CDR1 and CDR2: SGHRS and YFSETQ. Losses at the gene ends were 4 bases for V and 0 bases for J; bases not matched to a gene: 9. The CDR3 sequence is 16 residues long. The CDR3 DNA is TGCGCCAGCAGCCAACCCGGGACAGAAGCTAACTATGGCTACACCTTC. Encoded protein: CASSQPGTEANYGYTF.

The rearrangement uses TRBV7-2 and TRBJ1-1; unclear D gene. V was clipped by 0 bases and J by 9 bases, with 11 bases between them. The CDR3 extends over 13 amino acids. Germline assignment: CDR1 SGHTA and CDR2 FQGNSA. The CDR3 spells CASSLAEAAKAFF. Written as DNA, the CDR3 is TGTGCCAGCAGCTTAGCCGAGGCGGCTAAAGCTTTCTTT.

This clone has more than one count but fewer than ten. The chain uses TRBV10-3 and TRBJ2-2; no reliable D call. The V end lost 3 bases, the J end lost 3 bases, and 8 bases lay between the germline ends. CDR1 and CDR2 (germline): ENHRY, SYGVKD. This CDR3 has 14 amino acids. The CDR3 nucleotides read TGTGCCATCAGTGACAACGCAGACACCGGGGAGCTGTTTTTT. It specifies CAISDNADTGELFF.

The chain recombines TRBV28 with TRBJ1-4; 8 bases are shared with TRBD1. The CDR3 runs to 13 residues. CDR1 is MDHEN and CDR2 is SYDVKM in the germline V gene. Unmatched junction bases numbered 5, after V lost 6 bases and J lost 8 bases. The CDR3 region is CASSGTGREKLFF. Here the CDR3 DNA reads TGTGCCAGCAGCGGGACAGGACGCGAAAAACTGTTTTTT.

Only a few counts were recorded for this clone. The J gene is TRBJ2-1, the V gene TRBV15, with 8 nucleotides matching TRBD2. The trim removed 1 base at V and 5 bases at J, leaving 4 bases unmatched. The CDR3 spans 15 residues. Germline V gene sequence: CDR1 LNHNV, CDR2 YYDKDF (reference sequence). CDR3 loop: CATSRVLAGNNEQFF. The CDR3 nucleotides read TGTGCCACCAGCAGAGTGCTAGCGGGTAACAATGAGCAGTTCTTC.

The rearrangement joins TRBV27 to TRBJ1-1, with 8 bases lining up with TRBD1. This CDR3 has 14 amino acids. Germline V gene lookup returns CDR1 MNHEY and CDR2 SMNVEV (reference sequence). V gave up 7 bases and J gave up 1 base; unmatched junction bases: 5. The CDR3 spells CASKEGQANTEAFF. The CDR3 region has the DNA TGTGCCAGCAAAGAGGGACAGGCGAACACTGAAGCTTTCTTT.

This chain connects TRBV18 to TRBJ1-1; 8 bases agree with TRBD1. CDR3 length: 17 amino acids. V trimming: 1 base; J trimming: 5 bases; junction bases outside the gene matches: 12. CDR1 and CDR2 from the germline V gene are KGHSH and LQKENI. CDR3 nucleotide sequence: TGTGCCAGCTCACCACTCCAACTACAGGGGGAGAGGACTGAAGCTTTCTTT. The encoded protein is CASSPLQLQGERTEAFF.

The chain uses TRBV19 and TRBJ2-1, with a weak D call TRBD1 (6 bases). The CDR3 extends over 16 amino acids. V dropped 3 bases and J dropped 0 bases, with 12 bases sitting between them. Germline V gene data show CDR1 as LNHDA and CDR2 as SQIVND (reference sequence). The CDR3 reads CASSITGYSSYNEQFF. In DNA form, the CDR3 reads TGTGCCAGTAGTATCACAGGGTATAGCTCCTACAATGAGCAGTTCTTC.

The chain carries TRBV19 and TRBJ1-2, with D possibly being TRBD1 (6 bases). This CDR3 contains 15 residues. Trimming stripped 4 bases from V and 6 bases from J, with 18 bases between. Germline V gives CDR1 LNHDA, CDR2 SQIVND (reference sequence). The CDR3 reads CASSTQTGRGHGYTF. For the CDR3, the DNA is TGTGCCAGTAGTACCCAGACAGGACGGGGTCATGGCTACACCTTC. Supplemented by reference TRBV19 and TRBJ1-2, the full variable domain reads DGGITQSPKYLFRKEGQNVTLSCEQNLNHDAMYWYRQDPGQGLRLIYYSQIVNDFQKGDIAEGYSVSREKKESFPLTVTSAQKNPTAFYLCASSTQTGRGHGYTFGSGTRLTVV.

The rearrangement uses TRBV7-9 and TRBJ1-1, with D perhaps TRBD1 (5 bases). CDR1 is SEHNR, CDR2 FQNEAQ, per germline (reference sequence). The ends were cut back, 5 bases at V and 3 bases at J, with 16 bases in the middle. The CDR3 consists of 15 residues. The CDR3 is CASSPAQGSHTEAFF. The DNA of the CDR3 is TGTGCCAGCAGCCCGGCGCAGGGTTCGCACACTGAAGCTTTCTTT.

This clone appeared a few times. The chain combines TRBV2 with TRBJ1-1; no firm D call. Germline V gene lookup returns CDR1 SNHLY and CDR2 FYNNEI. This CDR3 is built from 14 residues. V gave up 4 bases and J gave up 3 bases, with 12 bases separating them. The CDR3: CASSVVSGDTEAFF. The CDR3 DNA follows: TGTGCCAGCAGTGTAGTCAGCGGGGACACTGAAGCTTTCTTT.

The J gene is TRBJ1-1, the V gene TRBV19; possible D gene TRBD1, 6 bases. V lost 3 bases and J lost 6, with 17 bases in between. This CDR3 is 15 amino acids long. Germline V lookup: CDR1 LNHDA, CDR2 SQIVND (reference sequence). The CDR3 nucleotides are TGTGCCAGTAGTATCGGGGGGCCGGAGGGACCTGAAGCTTTCTTT. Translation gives CASSIGGPEGPEAFF.